This T cell receptor (beta chain) was recorded in a study of cytomegalovirus exposure and HLA in healthy donors. Only one count was recorded for this clone. Clones were read by immunoSEQ multiplex PCR, and TCRdb kept only the in-frame ones, dropping some. In the table there are tens of thousands of clones, approximately 96% of which are singletons. The sequence derives from a man aged 18 to 30 in good health and CMV-seropositive. Sequencing was done on a sample of PBMCs.

CDR3 nucleotides: TGCGCCAGCAGCTCCTCCTACGAGCAGTACTTC. Translating gives CASSSSYEQYF. This chain joins TRBV5-1 and TRBJ2-5; D ambiguous. The DNA end is a closer match to TRBJ2-7, so the J assignment may be wrong. The germline CDR1 and CDR2 sequences are SGHRS and YFSETQ. This CDR3 comprises 11 residues.